The source of this TCR beta chain is a study of T cells in tuberculosis. At the level of the study: CD1B tetramers identified T cells specific for mycobacterial lipid GMM. In South Africa, adults with active tuberculosis were compared with IGRA-negative and latently infected IGRA-positive adolescents.

Notes on this clone: The target antigen is unknown.

Broader study findings: Samples were chosen by availability of cryopreserved specimens. GMM-specific TCRs were nearer to active tuberculosis alpha repertoires, suggesting expansion.

Sequenced by immunoSEQ multiplex PCR; TCRdb stores in-frame clones only, minus some. Of 30,000 to 40,000 clones in the sample, approximately 90% are singletons; the top ten hold over 2%. CDR3 length: 14 amino acids. V was shortened by 3 bases and J by 5 bases, with 11 bases between the two germline ends. The V gene's germline CDR1 is MNHEY and CDR2 SMNVEV (reference sequence). This receptor was obtained from a donor aged 10-35 years with latent tuberculosis or without tuberculosis infection. The chain combines TRBV27 with TRBJ1-5; tentative D call: TRBD1 (5 bases). Sequenced sample: PBMCs. This CDR3 is CASSLSGPHQPQHF. In DNA form, the CDR3 reads TGTGCCAGCAGTTTGTCAGGGCCCCATCAGCCCCAGCATTTT.